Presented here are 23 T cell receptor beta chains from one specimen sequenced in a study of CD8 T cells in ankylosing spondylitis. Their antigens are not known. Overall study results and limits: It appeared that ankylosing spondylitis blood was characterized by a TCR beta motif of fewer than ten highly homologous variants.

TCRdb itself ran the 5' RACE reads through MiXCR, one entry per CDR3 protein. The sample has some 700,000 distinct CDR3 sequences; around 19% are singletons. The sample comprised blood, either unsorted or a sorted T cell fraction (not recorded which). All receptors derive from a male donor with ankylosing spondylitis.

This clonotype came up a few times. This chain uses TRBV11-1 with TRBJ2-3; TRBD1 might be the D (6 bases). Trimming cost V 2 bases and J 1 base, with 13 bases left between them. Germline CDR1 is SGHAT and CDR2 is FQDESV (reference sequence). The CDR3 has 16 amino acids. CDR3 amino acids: CASSLLRGGGTDTQYF. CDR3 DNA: TGTGCCAGCAGCTTATTGCGAGGGGGAGGCACAGATACGCAGTATTTT.

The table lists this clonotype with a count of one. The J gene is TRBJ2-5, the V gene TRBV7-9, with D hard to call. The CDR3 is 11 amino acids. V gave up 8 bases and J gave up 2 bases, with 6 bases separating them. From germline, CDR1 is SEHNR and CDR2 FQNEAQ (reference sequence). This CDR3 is CASLQQETQYF. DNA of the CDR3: TGTGCCAGCCTGCAACAAGAGACCCAGTACTTC.

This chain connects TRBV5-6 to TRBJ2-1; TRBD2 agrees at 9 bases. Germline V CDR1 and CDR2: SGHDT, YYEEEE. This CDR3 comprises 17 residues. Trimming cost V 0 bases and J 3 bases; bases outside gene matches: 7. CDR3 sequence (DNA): TGTGCCAGCAGCTTGGGTGGCGGGGGGGCTAACTACAATGAGCAGTTCTTC. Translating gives CASSLGGGGANYNEQFF.

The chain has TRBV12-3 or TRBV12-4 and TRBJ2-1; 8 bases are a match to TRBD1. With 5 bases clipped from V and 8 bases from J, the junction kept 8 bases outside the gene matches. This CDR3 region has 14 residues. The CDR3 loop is CASSPVTGADEQFF. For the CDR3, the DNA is TGTGCCAGCAGTCCAGTGACAGGGGCAGATGAGCAGTTCTTC.

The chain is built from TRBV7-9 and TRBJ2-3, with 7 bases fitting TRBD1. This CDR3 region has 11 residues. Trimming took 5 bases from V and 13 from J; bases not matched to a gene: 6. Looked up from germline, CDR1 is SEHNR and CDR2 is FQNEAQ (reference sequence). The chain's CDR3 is CASSRTGPEYF. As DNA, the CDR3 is TGTGCCAGCAGCCGGACAGGCCCGGAGTATTTT.

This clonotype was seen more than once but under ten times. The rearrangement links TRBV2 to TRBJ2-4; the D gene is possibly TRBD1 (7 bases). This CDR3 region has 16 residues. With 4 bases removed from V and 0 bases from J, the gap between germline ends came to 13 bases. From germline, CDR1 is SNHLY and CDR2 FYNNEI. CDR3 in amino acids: CASSGRQGLAKNIQYF. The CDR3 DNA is TGTGCCAGCAGTGGCCGACAGGGACTAGCCAAAAACATTCAGTACTTC.

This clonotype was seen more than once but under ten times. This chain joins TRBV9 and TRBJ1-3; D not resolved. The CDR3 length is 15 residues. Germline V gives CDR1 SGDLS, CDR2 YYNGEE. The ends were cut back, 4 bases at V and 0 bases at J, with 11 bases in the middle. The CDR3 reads CASSPPGGSGNTIYF. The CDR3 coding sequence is TGTGCCAGCAGCCCCCCGGGCGGCTCTGGAAACACCATATATTTT.

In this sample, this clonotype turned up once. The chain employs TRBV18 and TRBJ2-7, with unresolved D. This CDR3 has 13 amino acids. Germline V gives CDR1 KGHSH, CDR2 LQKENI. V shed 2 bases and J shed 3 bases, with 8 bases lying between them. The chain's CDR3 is CASSPVSDYEQYF. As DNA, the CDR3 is TGTGCCAGCTCACCAGTTTCGGACTACGAGCAGTACTTC.

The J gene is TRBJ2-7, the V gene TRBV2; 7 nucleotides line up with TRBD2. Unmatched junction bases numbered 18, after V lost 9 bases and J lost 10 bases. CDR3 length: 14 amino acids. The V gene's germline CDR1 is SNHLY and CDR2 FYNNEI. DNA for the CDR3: TGTGCCAGACGAGCTCTAGCGGATAGATCTCCTCAGTACTTC. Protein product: CARRALADRSPQYF.

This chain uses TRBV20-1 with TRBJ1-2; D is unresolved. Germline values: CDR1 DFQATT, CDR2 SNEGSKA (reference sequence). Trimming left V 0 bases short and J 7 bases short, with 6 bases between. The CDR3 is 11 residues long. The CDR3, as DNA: TGCAGTGCTAGAGATATCCGTGGCTACACCTTC. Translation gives CSARDIRGYTF.

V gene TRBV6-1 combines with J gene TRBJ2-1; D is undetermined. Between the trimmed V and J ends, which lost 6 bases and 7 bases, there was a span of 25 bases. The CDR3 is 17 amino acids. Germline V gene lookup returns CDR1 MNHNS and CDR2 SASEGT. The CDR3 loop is CASSRSTRRPSLNEQFF. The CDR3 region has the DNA TGTGCCAGCAGCCGCTCTACGCGACGGCCTAGTTTGAATGAGCAGTTCTTC.

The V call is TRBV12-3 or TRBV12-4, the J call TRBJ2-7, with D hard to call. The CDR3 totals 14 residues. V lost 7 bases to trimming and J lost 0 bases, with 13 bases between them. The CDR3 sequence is CASKKTLLSYEQYF. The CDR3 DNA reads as TGTGCCAGCAAGAAGACACTTCTCTCCTACGAGCAGTACTTC.

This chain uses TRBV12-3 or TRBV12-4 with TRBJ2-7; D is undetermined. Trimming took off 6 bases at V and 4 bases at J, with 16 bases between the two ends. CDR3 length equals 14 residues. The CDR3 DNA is TGTGCCAGCAGCGACGACCGGCTTGGGTACGAGCAGTACTTC. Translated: CASSDDRLGYEQYF.

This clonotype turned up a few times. The chain's CDR3 is CASSAGGLAKNIQYF. CDR3 coding DNA: TGTGCCAGCAGTGCAGGGGGGCTAGCCAAAAACATTCAGTACTTC. This chain links TRBV12-3 or TRBV12-4 with TRBJ2-4, with D maybe TRBD1 (7 bases). V gave up 5 bases and J gave up 0 bases, with 11 bases separating them. The CDR3 covers 15 residues.

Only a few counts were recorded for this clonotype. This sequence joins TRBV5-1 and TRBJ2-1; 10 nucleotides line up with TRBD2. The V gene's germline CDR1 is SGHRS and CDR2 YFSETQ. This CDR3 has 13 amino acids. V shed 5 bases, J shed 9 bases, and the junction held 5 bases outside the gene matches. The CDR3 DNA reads TGCGCCAGCAGTTCCCCTAGCGGGAGTGAGCAGTTCTTC. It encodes CASSSPSGSEQFF.

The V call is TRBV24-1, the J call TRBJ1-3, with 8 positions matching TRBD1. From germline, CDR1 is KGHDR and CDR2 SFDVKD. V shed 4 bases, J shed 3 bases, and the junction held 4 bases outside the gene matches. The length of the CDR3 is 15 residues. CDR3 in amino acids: CATSDAGTGGNTIYF. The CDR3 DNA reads TGTGCCACCAGTGACGCCGGGACAGGTGGAAACACCATATATTTT.

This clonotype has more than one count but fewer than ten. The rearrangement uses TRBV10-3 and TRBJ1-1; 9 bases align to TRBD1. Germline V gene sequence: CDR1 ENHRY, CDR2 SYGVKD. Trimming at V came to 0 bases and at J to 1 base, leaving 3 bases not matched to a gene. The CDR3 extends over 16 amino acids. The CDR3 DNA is TGTGCCATCAGTGAGTCTTGGGGACAGGGGAACACTGAAGCTTTCTTT. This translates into CAISESWGQGNTEAFF.

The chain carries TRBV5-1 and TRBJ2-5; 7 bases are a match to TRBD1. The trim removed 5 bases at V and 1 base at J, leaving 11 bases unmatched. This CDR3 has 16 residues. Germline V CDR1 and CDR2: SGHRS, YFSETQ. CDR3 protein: CASSWAPQGTQETQYF. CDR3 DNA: TGCGCCAGCAGTTGGGCACCACAGGGGACCCAAGAGACCCAGTACTTC.

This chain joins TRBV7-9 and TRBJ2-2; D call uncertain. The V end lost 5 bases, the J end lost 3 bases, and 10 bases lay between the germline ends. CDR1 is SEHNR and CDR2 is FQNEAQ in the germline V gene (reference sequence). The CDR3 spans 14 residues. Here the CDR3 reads CASSLPHDTGELFF. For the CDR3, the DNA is TGTGCCAGCAGCCTCCCCCACGACACCGGGGAGCTGTTTTTT. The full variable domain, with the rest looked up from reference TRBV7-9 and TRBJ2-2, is DTGVSQNPRHKITKRGQNVTFRCDPISEHNRLYWYRQTLGQGPEFLTYFQNEAQLEKSRLLSDRFSAERPKGSFSTLEIQRTEQGDSAMYLCASSLPHDTGELFFGEGSRLTVL.

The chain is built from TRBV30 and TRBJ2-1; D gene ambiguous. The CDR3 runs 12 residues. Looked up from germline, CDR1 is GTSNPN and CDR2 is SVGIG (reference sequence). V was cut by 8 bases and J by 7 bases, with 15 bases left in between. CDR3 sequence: CAVPRKSNEQFF. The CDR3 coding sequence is TGTGCCGTACCAAGGAAGAGTAATGAGCAGTTCTTC. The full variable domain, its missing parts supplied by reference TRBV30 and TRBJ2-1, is SQTIHQWPATLVQPVGSPLSLECTVEGTSNPNLYWYRQAAGRGLQLLFYSVGIGQISSEVPQNLSASRPQDRQFILSSKKLLLSDSGFYLCAVPRKSNEQFFGPGTRLTVL.

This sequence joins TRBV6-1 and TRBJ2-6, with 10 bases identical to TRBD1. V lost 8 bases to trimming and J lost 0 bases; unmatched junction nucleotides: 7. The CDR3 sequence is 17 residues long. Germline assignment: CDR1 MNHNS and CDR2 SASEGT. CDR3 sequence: CASVEDRGFSGANVLTF. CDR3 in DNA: TGTGCCAGCGTCGAGGACAGGGGGTTCTCTGGGGCCAACGTCCTGACTTTC.

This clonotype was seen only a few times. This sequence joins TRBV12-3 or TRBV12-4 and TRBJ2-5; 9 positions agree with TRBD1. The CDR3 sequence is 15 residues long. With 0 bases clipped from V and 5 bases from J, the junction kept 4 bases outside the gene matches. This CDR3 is CASSLARQGDETQYF. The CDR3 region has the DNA TGTGCCAGCAGTTTAGCCAGACAGGGGGATGAGACCCAGTACTTC.

CDR3 residues: CASSGKGTDTQYF. DNA for the CDR3: TGTGCCAGCAGCGGGAAGGGAACAGATACGCAGTATTTT. V usage is TRBV7-7 and J usage is TRBJ2-3; no reliable D call. Trimming pared 5 bases from V and 3 bases from J, leaving 9 bases between. Germline V gene lookup returns CDR1 SSHAT and CDR2 FNYEAQ (reference sequence). The CDR3 has 13 residues. The whole variable domain, filled in from reference TRBV7-7 and TRBJ2-3, reads GAGVSQSPRYKVTKRGQDVTLRCDPISSHATLYWYQQALGQGPEFLTYFNYEAQPDKSGLPSDRFSAERPEGSISTLTIQRTEQRDSAMYRCASSGKGTDTQYFGPGTRLTVL.